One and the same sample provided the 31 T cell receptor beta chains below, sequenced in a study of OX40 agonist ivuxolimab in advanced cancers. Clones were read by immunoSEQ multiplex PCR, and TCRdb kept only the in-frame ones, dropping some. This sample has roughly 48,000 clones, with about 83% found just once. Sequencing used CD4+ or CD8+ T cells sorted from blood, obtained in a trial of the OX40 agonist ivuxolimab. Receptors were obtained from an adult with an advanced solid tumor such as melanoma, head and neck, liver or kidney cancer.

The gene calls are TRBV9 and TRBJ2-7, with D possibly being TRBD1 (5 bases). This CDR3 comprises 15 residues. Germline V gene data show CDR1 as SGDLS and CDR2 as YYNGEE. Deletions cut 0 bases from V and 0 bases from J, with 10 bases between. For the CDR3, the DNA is TGTGCCAGCAGCGTAGCAGGGCTTAGCTCCTACGAGCAGTACTTC. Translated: CASSVAGLSSYEQYF.

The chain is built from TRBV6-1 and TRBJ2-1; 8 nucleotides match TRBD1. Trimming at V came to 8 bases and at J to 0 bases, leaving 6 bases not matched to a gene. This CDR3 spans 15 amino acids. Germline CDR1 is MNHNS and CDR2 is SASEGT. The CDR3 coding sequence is TGTGCCAGCGGGACAGGTTTGAGCTCCTACAATGAGCAGTTCTTC. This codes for CASGTGLSSYNEQFF.

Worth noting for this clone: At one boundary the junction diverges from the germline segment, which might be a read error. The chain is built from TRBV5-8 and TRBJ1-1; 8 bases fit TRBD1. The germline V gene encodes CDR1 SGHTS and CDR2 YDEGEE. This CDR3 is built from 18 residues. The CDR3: CASSRKFKGQDRNTEAFF. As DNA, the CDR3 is TGTGCCAGCAGCCGCAAGTTTAAGGGACAGGACCGGAACACTGAGGCTTTCTTT.

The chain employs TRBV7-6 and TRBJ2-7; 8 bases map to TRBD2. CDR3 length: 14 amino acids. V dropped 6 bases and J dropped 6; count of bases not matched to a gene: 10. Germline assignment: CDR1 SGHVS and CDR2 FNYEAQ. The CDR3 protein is CASSSSGRTAEQYF. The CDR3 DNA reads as TGTGCCAGCAGTTCCAGCGGGAGAACCGCCGAGCAGTACTTC.

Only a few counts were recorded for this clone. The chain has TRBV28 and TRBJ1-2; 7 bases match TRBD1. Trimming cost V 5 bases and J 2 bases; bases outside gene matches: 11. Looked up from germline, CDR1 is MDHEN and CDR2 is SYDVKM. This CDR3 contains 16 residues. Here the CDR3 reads CASSPRGAELNYGYTF. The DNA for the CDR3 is TGTGCCAGCAGTCCCAGGGGGGCCGAACTGAACTATGGCTACACCTTC.

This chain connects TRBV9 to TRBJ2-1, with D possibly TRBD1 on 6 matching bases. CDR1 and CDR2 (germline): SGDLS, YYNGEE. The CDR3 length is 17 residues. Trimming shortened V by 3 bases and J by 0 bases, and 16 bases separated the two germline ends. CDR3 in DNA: TGTGCCAGCAGCGATTCCGGGACAACGGGCTCCTACAATGAGCAGTTCTTC. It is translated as CASSDSGTTGSYNEQFF.

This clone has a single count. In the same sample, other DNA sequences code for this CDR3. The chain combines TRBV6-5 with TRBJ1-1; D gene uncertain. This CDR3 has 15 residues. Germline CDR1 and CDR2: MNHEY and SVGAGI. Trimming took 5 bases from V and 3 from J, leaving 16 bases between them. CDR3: CASSPVRGGDTEAFF. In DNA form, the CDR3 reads TGTGCCAGCAGTCCGGTGCGCGGTGGGGACACTGAAGCTTTCTTT.

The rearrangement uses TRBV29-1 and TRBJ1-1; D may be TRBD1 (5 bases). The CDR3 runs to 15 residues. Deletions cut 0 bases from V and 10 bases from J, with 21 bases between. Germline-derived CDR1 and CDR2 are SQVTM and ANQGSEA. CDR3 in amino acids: CSVEDWEARGDGAFF. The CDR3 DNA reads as TGCAGCGTTGAAGATTGGGAGGCCCGGGGCGATGGAGCTTTCTTT.

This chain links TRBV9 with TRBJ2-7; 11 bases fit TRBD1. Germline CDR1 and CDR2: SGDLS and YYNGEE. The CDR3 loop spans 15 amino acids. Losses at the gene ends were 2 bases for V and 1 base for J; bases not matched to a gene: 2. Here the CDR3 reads CASSVGQGASYEQYF. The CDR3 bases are TGTGCCAGCAGCGTCGGACAGGGGGCGTCCTACGAGCAGTACTTC.

CDR3 nucleotides: TGTGCCAGCAGCGTCGAGCCAGCGTTTTACAATGAGCAGTTCTTC. Translating gives CASSVEPAFYNEQFF. The V and J genes are TRBV5-5 and TRBJ2-1; no definite D call. This CDR3 has 15 amino acids. Germline V gene sequence: CDR1 SGHKS, CDR2 YYEKEE (reference sequence). V lost 4 bases and J 4 bases, leaving 15 bases between the germline ends.

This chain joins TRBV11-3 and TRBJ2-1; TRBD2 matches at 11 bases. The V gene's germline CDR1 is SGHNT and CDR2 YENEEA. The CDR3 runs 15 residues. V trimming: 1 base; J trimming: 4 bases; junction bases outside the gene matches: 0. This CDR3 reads CASSLGLAGYNEQFF. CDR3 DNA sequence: TGTGCCAGCAGCTTAGGACTAGCGGGATACAATGAGCAGTTCTTC.

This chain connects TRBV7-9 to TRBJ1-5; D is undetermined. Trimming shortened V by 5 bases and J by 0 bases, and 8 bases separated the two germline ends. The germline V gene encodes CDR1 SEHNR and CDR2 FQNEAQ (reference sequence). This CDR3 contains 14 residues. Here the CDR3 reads CASSPDDSNQPQHF. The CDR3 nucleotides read TGTGCCAGCAGCCCGGACGATAGCAATCAGCCCCAGCATTTT.

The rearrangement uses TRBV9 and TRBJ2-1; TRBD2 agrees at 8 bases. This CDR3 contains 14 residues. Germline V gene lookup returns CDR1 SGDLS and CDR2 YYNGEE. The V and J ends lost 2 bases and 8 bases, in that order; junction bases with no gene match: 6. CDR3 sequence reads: CASSVSGSKDEQFF. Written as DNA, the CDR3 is TGTGCCAGCAGCGTGAGCGGGAGTAAGGATGAGCAGTTCTTC.

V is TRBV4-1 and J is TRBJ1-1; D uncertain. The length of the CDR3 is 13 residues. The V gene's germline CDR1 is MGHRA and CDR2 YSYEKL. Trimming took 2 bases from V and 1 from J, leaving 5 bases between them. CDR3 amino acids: CASSQTGNTEAFF. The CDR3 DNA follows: TGCGCCAGCAGCCAAACCGGGAACACTGAAGCTTTCTTT.

The DNA for the CDR3 is TGTGCCAGCTCACCACCGGGACTAGCGTTGTTCGGTGAGACCCAGTACTTC. Translated, it gives CASSPPGLALFGETQYF. The V gene is TRBV18, the J gene TRBJ2-5, with TRBD2 matching over 10 bases. This CDR3 comprises 17 residues. Trimming took 0 bases from V and 5 from J; bases not matched to a gene: 9. Germline V gives CDR1 KGHSH, CDR2 LQKENI.

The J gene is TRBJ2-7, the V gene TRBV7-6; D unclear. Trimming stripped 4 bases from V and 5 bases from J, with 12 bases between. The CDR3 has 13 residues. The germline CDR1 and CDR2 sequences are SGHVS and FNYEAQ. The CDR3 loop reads CASSSSQPNEQYF. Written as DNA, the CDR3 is TGTGCCAGCAGCTCATCCCAACCGAACGAGCAGTACTTC.

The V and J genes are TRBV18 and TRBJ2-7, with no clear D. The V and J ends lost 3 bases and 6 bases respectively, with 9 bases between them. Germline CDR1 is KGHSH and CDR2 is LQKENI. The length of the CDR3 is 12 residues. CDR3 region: CASSPRTFEQYF. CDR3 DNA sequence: TGTGCCAGCTCACCTCGGACGTTCGAGCAGTACTTC.

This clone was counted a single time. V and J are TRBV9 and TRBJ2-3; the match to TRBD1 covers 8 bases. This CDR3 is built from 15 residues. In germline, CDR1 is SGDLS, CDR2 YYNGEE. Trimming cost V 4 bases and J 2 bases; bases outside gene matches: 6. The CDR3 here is CASSTWDRPTDTQYF. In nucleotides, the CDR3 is TGTGCCAGCAGCACCTGGGACAGGCCCACAGATACGCAGTATTTT.

CDR3 region: CATTRRVPGPQETQYF. The CDR3 DNA follows: TGTGCCACCACCCGGAGGGTCCCGGGGCCCCAAGAGACCCAGTACTTC. The chain has TRBV15 and TRBJ2-5, with D possibly matching TRBD2 (6 bases). Trimming took 7 bases from V and 1 from J, leaving 19 bases between them. The length of the CDR3 is 16 residues. Germline V gene data show CDR1 as LNHNV and CDR2 as YYDKDF (reference sequence).

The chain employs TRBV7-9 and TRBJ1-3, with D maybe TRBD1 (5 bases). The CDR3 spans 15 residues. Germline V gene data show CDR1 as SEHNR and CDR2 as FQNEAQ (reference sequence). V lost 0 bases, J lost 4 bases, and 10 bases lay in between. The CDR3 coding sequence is TGTGCCAGCAGCTTAGCGCGGGACCAAGGAAACACCATATATTTT. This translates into CASSLARDQGNTIYF.

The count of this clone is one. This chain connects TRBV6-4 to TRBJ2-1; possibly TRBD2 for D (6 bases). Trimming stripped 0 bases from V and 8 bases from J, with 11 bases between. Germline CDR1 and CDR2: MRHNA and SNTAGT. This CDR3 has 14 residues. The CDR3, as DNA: TGTGCCAGCAGTGACTCATCTTCTAGCGATGAGCAGTTCTTC. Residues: CASSDSSSSDEQFF.

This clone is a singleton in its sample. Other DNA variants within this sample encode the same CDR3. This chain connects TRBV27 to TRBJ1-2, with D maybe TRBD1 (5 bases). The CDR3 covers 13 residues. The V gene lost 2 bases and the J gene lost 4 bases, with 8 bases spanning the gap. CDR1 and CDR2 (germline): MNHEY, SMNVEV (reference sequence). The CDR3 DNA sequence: TGTGCCAGCAGTTTAGGTGACAGCTATGGCTACACCTTC. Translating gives CASSLGDSYGYTF.

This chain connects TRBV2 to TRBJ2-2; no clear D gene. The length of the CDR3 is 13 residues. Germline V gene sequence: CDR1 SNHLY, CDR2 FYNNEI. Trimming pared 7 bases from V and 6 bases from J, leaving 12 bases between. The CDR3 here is CASTFSSPGELFF. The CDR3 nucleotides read TGTGCCAGCACTTTCTCCAGCCCCGGGGAGCTGTTTTTT.

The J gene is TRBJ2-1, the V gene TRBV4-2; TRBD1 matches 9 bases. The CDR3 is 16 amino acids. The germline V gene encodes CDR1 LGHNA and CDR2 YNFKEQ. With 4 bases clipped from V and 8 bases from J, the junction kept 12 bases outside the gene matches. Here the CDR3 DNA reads TGTGCCAGCAGCCCCATAGAGGACAGGGGCCCAGATGAGCAGTTCTTC. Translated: CASSPIEDRGPDEQFF.

The CDR3 region has the DNA TGCGCCAGCAGCCAAGATTCGGGGTACCAAGAGACCCAGTACTTC. Translation: CASSQDSGYQETQYF. V is TRBV4-3 and J is TRBJ2-5; perhaps TRBD2 as D (5 bases). The CDR3 is 15 residues long. V was clipped by 0 bases and J by 0 bases, with 8 bases between them. CDR1 is LGHNA and CDR2 is YSLEER in the germline V gene.

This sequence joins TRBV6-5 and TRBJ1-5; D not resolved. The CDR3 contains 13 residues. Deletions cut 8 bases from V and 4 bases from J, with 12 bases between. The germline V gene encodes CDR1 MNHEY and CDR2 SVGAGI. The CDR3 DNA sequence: TGTGCCAGCGGGTGGGGATGGAATCAGCCCCAGCATTTT. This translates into CASGWGWNQPQHF.

CDR3 loop: CASSILLSDREGAQPQHF. CDR3 sequence (DNA): TGTGCCAGTAGTATACTCCTGAGTGACAGGGAAGGCGCTCAGCCCCAGCATTTT. This sequence joins TRBV19 and TRBJ1-5; 7 bases are a match to TRBD1. Unmatched junction bases numbered 16, after V lost 2 bases and J lost 6 bases. The CDR3 length is 18 residues. The germline V gene has CDR1 LNHDA and CDR2 SQIVND (reference sequence).

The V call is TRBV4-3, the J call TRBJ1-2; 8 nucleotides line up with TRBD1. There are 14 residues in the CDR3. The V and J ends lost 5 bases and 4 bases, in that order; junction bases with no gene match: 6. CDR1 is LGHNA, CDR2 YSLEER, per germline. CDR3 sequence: CASSNRGTTYGYTF. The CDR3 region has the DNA TGCGCCAGCAGCAACAGGGGGACGACCTATGGCTACACCTTC.

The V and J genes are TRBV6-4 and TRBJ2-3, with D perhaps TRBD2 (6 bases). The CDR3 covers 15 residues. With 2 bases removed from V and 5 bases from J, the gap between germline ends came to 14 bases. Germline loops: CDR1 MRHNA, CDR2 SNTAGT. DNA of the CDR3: TGTGCCAGCAGTGACAGGTCGGGAGAATTAGATACGCAGTATTTT. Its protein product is CASSDRSGELDTQYF.

The CDR3: CASSARANTEAFF. For the CDR3, the DNA is TGTGCCAGCAGCGCGAGGGCGAACACTGAAGCTTTCTTT. This chain connects TRBV11-3 to TRBJ1-1; D is unresolved. CDR1 is SGHNT, CDR2 YENEEA, per germline. The V and J ends lost 5 bases and 1 base respectively, with 8 bases between them. The CDR3 extends over 13 amino acids.

CDR3 residues: CASSLLREGSYEQYF. The CDR3 DNA is TGTGCCAGCAGTTTACTCAGGGAGGGATCCTACGAGCAGTACTTC. The chain carries TRBV28 and TRBJ2-7; 7 nucleotides align to TRBD2. Per the germline V gene, CDR1 is MDHEN and CDR2 is SYDVKM. This CDR3 is built from 15 residues. V dropped 2 bases and J dropped 1; count of bases not matched to a gene: 5.